Here is one T cell receptor (beta chain) with its context. Its antigen remains unknown. Sequencing used immunoSEQ multiplex PCR; TCRdb keeps in-frame clones, though not all of them. The sample lists about 35,000 clones, 84% seen once, with less than 2% in the top ten. CDR3 size: 13 residues. V trimming: 7 bases; J trimming: 9 bases; junction bases outside the gene matches: 6. In germline, CDR1 is MDHEN, CDR2 SYDVKM. The data stem from a study of OX40 agonist ivuxolimab in advanced cancers. The study's findings and limits: People who partly responded at 0.1-3.0 mg/kg had some of the least clonal expansion seen. Normalized T-cell clonal expansion was also low in a subset of nonresponders.

The chain uses TRBV28 and TRBJ2-1; 10 bases agree with TRBD2. This material consisted of CD4+ or CD8+ T cells sorted from blood, taken in a trial of the OX40 agonist ivuxolimab. This sequence originates from an adult with an advanced solid tumor such as melanoma, head and neck, liver or kidney cancer. In nucleotides, the CDR3 is TGTGCCAGCATTAGTGGACTAGCGGTTGAGCAGTTCTTC. Encoded protein: CASISGLAVEQFF.